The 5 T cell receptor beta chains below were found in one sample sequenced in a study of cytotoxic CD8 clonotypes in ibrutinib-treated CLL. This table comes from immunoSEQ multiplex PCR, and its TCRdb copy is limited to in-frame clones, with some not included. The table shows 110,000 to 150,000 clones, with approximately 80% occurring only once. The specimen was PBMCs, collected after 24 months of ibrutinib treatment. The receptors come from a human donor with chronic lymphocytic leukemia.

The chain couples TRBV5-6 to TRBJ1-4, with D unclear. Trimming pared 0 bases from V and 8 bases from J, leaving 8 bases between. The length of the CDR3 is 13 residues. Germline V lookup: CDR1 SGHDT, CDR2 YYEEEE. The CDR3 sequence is CASSLVGQEKLFF. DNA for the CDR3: TGTGCCAGCAGCTTGGTGGGCCAGGAAAAACTGTTTTTT.

The CDR3 loop is CAISETSSDTQYF. For the CDR3, the DNA is TGTGCCATCAGTGAGACTAGCTCAGATACGCAGTATTTT. The chain has TRBV10-3 and TRBJ2-3, with a tentative D call TRBD2 (6 bases). CDR3 length: 13 amino acids. Trimming pared 2 bases from V and 4 bases from J, leaving 7 bases between. Germline V gene data show CDR1 as ENHRY and CDR2 as SYGVKD.

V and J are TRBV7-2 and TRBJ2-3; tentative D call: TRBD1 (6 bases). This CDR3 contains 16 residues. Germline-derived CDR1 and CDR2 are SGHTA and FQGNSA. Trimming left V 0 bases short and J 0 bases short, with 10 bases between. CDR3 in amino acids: CASSLAGTRSTDTQYF. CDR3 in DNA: TGTGCCAGCAGCTTAGCGGGGACACGAAGCACAGATACGCAGTATTTT.

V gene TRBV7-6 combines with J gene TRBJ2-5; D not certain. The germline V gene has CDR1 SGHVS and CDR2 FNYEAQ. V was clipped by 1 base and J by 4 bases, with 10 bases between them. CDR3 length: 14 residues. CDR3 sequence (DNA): TGTGCCAGCAGCTTAGTGGCAGGTGGAGAGACCCAGTACTTC. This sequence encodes CASSLVAGGETQYF.

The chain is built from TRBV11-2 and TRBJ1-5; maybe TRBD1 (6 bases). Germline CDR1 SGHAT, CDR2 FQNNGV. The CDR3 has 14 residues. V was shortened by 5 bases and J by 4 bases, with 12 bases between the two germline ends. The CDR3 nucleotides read TGTGCCAGCAGCCCGACAGGCAGAAATCAGCCCCAGCATTTT. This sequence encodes CASSPTGRNQPQHF. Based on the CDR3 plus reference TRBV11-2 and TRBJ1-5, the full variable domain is EAGVAQSPRYKIIEKRQSVAFWCNPISGHATLYWYQQILGQGPKLLIQFQNNGVVDDSQLPKDRFSAERLKGVDSTLKIQPAKLEDSAVYLCASSPTGRNQPQHFGDGTRLSIL.